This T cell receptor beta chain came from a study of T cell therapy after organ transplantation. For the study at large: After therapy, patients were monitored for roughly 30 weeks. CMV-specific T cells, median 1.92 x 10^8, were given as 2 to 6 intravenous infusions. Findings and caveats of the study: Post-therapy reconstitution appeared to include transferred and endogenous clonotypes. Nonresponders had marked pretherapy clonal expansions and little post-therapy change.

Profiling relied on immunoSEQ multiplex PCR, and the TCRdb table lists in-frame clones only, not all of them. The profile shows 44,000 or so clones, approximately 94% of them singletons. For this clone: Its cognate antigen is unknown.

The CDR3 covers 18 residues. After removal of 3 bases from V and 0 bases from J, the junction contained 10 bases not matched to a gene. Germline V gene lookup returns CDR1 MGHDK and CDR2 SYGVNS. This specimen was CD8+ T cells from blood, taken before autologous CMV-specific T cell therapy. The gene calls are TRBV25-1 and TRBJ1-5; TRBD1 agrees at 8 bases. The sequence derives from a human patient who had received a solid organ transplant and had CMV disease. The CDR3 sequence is CASSEPSGQAYSNQPQHF. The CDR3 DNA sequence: TGTGCCAGCAGTGAGCCGTCGGGACAGGCATATAGCAATCAGCCCCAGCATTTT.